Shown below are 4 T cell receptor beta chains from a single sample sequenced in a study of control samples from healthy donors and cancer patients. The protocol was immunoSEQ multiplex PCR, while the TCRdb copy is restricted to in-frame clones and leaves out a portion. The data hold 110,000 to 150,000 clones, with 89% observed a single time. Sequencing was done on a sample of blood. The source of these receptors is a young man in good health.

This clone has a single count. The V call is TRBV5-1, the J call TRBJ2-3, with TRBD1 as a possible D gene (6 bases). CDR1 and CDR2 from the germline V gene are SGHRS and YFSETQ. The CDR3 has 14 residues. Trimming pared 4 bases from V and 4 bases from J, leaving 13 bases between. The chain's CDR3 is CASSLGQPADTQYF. In DNA, the CDR3 is TGCGCCAGCAGCCTAGGACAGCCGGCAGATACGCAGTATTTT.

The chain is built from TRBV19 and TRBJ2-7, with D unclear. Trimming removed 4 bases at V and 2 bases at J, with 9 bases between. The CDR3 consists of 13 residues. Germline CDR1 is LNHDA and CDR2 is SQIVND (reference sequence). CDR3 amino acids: CASSNRKTYEQYF. Written as DNA, the CDR3 is TGTGCCAGTAGTAATCGCAAAACCTACGAGCAGTACTTC. The full variable domain, rest sourced from reference TRBV19 and TRBJ2-7, is DGGITQSPKYLFRKEGQNVTLSCEQNLNHDAMYWYRQDPGQGLRLIYYSQIVNDFQKGDIAEGYSVSREKKESFPLTVTSAQKNPTAFYLCASSNRKTYEQYFGPGTRLTVT.

The chain is built from TRBV24-1 and TRBJ2-3, with D unclear. V was trimmed by 2 bases and J by 1 base, leaving 6 bases between them. The CDR3 runs 14 residues. The V gene's germline CDR1 is KGHDR and CDR2 SFDVKD. CDR3: CATSDYTRTDTQYF. The CDR3 region has the DNA TGTGCCACCAGTGATTATACCCGCACAGATACGCAGTATTTT.

This rearrangement joins TRBV9 to TRBJ2-3; unclear D gene. The CDR3 is made up of 16 amino acids. CDR1 is SGDLS, CDR2 YYNGEE, per germline. Trimming pared 4 bases from V and 1 base from J, leaving 16 bases between. The chain's CDR3 is CASSLRPTSGTDTQYF. The CDR3 DNA reads as TGTGCCAGCAGCTTGCGACCTACTTCTGGCACAGATACGCAGTATTTT.